This entry is about one TCR beta chain. Its antigen is as yet unknown. Documented treatment: around 19 received Ad26.COV2.S at low or high dose, single or two shots; 5 received placebo; per-sample allocation not given. Specimen acquisition occurred on day 63 following the initial vaccine or placebo injection. Donation was by an adult aged 18-55 years who was in Boston. These data come from a study of Ad26.COV2.S vaccination and SARS-CoV-2 variants. Study details: Intramuscularly, Ad26.COV2.S was given either once or twice, 56 days apart.

The repertoire was sequenced with immunoSEQ multiplex PCR; TCRdb's copy has only in-frame clones and lacks some. This table holds about 480,000 clones, around nine tenths found once. Findings of the study overall: Analyses of TCR breadth and depth may have underestimated total T cell responses. Vaccinees reportedly had broad spike-specific CD8+ and CD4+ T cell responses.

CDR1 is KGHSH, CDR2 LQKENI, per germline. The germline V and J ends were trimmed by 6 bases and 3 bases, with 11 bases remaining between them. CDR3 length equals 13 residues. The chain employs TRBV18 and TRBJ1-1; no definite D call. This clonotype was sampled from a person between 18 and 59 years old who received the Ad26.COV2.S COVID-19 vaccine or a placebo. Sequenced here: peripheral blood, sampled in a trial of Ad26.COV2.S vaccine versus placebo. CDR3 coding DNA: TGTGCCAGCTCCCCTTTCGAGGACACTGAAGCTTTCTTT. Its protein is CASSPFEDTEAFF.